The rows below give T cell receptor beta chains drawn from one sample of a study of neurological immune-mediated disorders. Each CDR3 protein gets one entry after TCRdb re-called the 5' RACE reads with MiXCR. This table has tens of thousands of distinct CDR3 sequences, roughly 4.6% appearing once. The sequenced sample consisted of PBMCs. All receptors derive from a middle-aged man with multiple sclerosis. Both conserved end residues are part of each CDR3. D genes are given only for firm matches. Size is stated for part of the rows, as once, few or many counts, or as a class when the clone is expanded.

clone_size,v_call,j_call,d_call,cdr3_aa,cdr3_nt
few,TRBV6-1,TRBJ1-1,-,CASSEAGGMNTEAFF,TGTGCCAGCAGTGAAGCAGGGGGGATGAACACTGAAGCTTTCTTT
few,TRBV28,TRBJ2-2,-,CASSVFTGLRELFF,TGTGCCAGCAGTGTATTTACAGGGTTACGGGAGCTGTTTTTT
many,TRBV11-2,TRBJ2-2,-,CASSPPYPELAGELFF,TGTGCCAGCAGCCCTCCCTACCCCGAATTGGCCGGGGAGCTGTTTTTT
many,TRBV10-1,TRBJ2-3,-,CASSESKGSTDTQYF,TGCGCCAGCAGTGAGTCAAAGGGGTCCACAGATACGCAGTATTTT
many,TRBV28,TRBJ2-7,-,CAISRGHWDGPIYEQYF,TGTGCCATCAGCCGAGGGCACTGGGACGGACCTATCTACGAGCAGTACTTC
few,TRBV7-3,TRBJ2-3,-,CASSFSLLGPGADTQYF,TGTGCCAGCAGCTTCTCTCTACTAGGACCGGGGGCAGATACGCAGTATTTT
many,TRBV15,TRBJ2-1,-,CATSRGTGNEQFF,TGTGCCACCAGCAGAGGGACGGGCAATGAGCAGTTCTTC
many,TRBV12-3/TRBV12-4,TRBJ2-3,-,CASTYRTDTQYF,TGTGCCAGCACCTACCGCACAGATACGCAGTATTTT
many,TRBV5-1,TRBJ1-2,TRBD1,CASSLEDRDYGYTF,TGCGCCAGCAGCTTGGAGGACAGGGACTATGGCTACACCTTC
many,TRBV20-1,TRBJ2-7,-,CSARVGIGQYF,TGCAGTGCTAGAGTAGGGATTGGGCAGTACTTC
many,TRBV6-4,TRBJ2-1,-,CASSDIAGIEYNEQFF,TGTGCCAGCAGTGACATCGCGGGAATAGAGTACAATGAGCAGTTCTTC
many,TRBV7-9,TRBJ1-1,TRBD1,CASSRQGARPEAFF,TGTGCCAGCAGCCGGCAGGGGGCAAGACCGGAAGCTTTCTTT
many,TRBV15,TRBJ1-5,-,CATSPRGRPNQPQHF,TGTGCCACCAGCCCCCGGGGGAGACCCAATCAGCCCCAGCATTTT
medium-sized,TRBV20-1,TRBJ1-1,TRBD1,CSADRGSLNTEAFF,TGCAGTGCCGACAGGGGTTCATTGAACACTGAAGCTTTCTTT
many,TRBV2,TRBJ2-7,-,CASPTQGFISYEQYF,TGTGCCAGTCCAACTCAGGGTTTCATTTCCTACGAGCAGTACTTC
many,TRBV5-1,TRBJ1-1,TRBD1,CASSLGGGTRTEAFF,TGCGCCAGCAGCCTGGGAGGGGGCACCCGCACTGAAGCTTTCTTT
many,TRBV11-2,TRBJ2-1,TRBD1,CASSFRQGVGYNEQFF,TGTGCCAGCAGCTTCCGGCAGGGGGTCGGCTACAATGAGCAGTTCTTC
few,TRBV7-3,TRBJ2-5,TRBD2,CASSLGTSGSETQYF,TGTGCCAGCAGCTTAGGGACTAGCGGGAGTGAGACCCAGTACTTC
many,TRBV7-9,TRBJ2-3,TRBD2,CASSLVGLLSTDTQYF,TGTGCCAGCAGCTTAGTGGGACTACTAAGCACAGATACGCAGTATTTT
many,TRBV2,TRBJ2-7,-,CASSEGGLNYEQYF,TGTGCCAGCAGTGAAGGAGGACTAAACTACGAGCAGTACTTC
many,TRBV12-3/TRBV12-4,TRBJ2-6,TRBD1,CASRTGGSSGANVLTF,TGTGCCAGCAGGACAGGGGGTAGCTCTGGGGCCAACGTCCTGACTTTC
many,TRBV5-1,TRBJ1-2,-,CASSLVDGANYGYTF,TGCGCCAGCAGCTTGGTCGACGGAGCTAACTATGGCTACACCTTC
many,TRBV28,TRBJ2-1,-,CASSLNSLREQFF,TGTGCCAGCAGTTTGAACAGCCTCAGGGAGCAGTTCTTC
-,TRBV20-1,TRBJ2-2,-,CSARGATRNTGELFF,TGCAGTGCTAGAGGGGCGACGAGGAACACCGGGGAGCTGTTTTTT